The 18 T cell receptor beta chains below all came from one sample that was sequenced in a study of shared clonotypes between healthy human individuals. This table comes from immunoSEQ multiplex PCR, and its TCRdb copy is limited to in-frame clones, with some not included. The table lists around 1.9 million clones, about 93% of them singletons. It was CD45RO-negative cells, positively selected for CCR7, that made up naive CD8 cells, with terminally differentiated effector memory CD45RA+ cells excluded. Material: naive CD8+ T cells from PBMCs. The receptors come from a man between 18 and 29 years old in good health. Some clones in this sample may be carry-over from other donors' samples.

V gene TRBV13 combines with J gene TRBJ2-1; 12 bases match TRBD2. Germline V CDR1 and CDR2: PRHDT, FYEKMQ (reference sequence). This CDR3 contains 15 residues. Germline trimming cut 3 bases from V and 5 bases from J; bases unmatched to any gene: 2. The CDR3 loop reads CASSLGLAGNNEQFF. CDR3 in DNA: TGTGCCAGCAGCTTGGGACTAGCGGGTAACAATGAGCAGTTCTTC.

The rearrangement links TRBV2 to TRBJ2-7; 7 nucleotides match TRBD2. V lost 3 bases to trimming and J lost 3 bases; unmatched junction nucleotides: 11. Germline CDR1 and CDR2: SNHLY and FYNNEI. This CDR3 spans 16 amino acids. This CDR3 is CASSELRTSTIYEQYF. The CDR3 DNA is TGTGCCAGCAGTGAGTTGAGGACTAGTACTATCTACGAGCAGTACTTC.

This rearrangement joins TRBV19 to TRBJ2-2, with a possible D match to TRBD1 (5 bases). This CDR3 contains 17 residues. V lost 6 bases to trimming and J lost 1 base, with 18 bases between them. Germline loops: CDR1 LNHDA, CDR2 SQIVND (reference sequence). CDR3 nucleotides: TGTGCCAGTAGAAAAAAAGGGGTACAGGTGAACACCGGGGAGCTGTTTTTT. Its translation: CASRKKGVQVNTGELFF.

V gene TRBV9 combines with J gene TRBJ2-4, with D possibly matching TRBD2 (5 bases). Germline assignment: CDR1 SGDLS and CDR2 YYNGEE. V dropped 3 bases and J dropped 0 bases, with 7 bases sitting between them. This CDR3 region has 14 residues. CDR3 protein: CASSGEGAKNIQYF. The CDR3, as DNA: TGTGCCAGCAGCGGCGAGGGAGCCAAAAACATTCAGTACTTC.

This clone was found once. The CDR3 bases are TGTGCCAGCAGCTCCCCCCCCGATACGCAGTATTTT. This codes for CASSSPPDTQYF. This chain connects TRBV11-2 to TRBJ2-3, with D hard to call. CDR1 SGHAT and CDR2 FQNNGV come from the germline V gene. Trimming shortened V by 4 bases and J by 6 bases, and 8 bases separated the two germline ends. CDR3 length: 12 amino acids.

V and J are TRBV5-6 and TRBJ1-1; D is possibly TRBD1 (5 bases). The V end was cut by 4 bases, the J end by 4 bases, with 17 bases between. The CDR3 loop spans 15 amino acids. Germline V gene sequence: CDR1 SGHDT, CDR2 YYEEEE. The CDR3 bases are TGTGCCAGCAGCCTGGCGCAGGGCTGGGGCACTGAAGCTTTCTTT. It yields the protein CASSLAQGWGTEAFF.

The CDR3 spells CASSLGVVKDYYSERGEKLFF. DNA of the CDR3: TGCGCCAGCAGCTTGGGGGTAGTGAAGGACTATTACTCTGAGAGGGGTGAAAAACTGTTTTTT. The chain uses TRBV5-1 and TRBJ1-4; a weak D match, TRBD1 (5 bases). V lost 0 bases to trimming and J lost 7 bases, with 31 bases between them. The CDR3 loop spans 21 amino acids. Germline V lookup: CDR1 SGHRS, CDR2 YFSETQ.

The V call is TRBV28, the J call TRBJ2-7; the match to TRBD2 covers 9 bases. The CDR3 totals 16 residues. V shed 6 bases and J 4 bases; nucleotides not matched to a gene: 13. Per germline, CDR1 MDHEN and CDR2 SYDVKM. CDR3: CASSPVREGPFYEQYF. As DNA, the CDR3 is TGTGCCAGCAGCCCTGTGCGGGAGGGCCCCTTTTACGAGCAGTACTTC.

CDR3 DNA sequence: TGTGCCAGCAGCCAGACAGGGGATGAAGCTTTCTTT. Translation: CASSQTGDEAFF. This chain links TRBV6-5 with TRBJ1-1; TRBD1 matches 8 bases. V was pared by 6 bases and J by 7 bases, with 4 bases of the junction left unmatched. Germline values: CDR1 MNHEY, CDR2 SVGAGI. This CDR3 spans 12 amino acids.

The chain employs TRBV4-3 and TRBJ2-7, with 12 bases that match TRBD1. The CDR3 length is 18 residues. The V segment lost 0 bases and the J segment 5 bases; nucleotides outside the gene matches: 11. Per the germline V gene, CDR1 is LGHNA and CDR2 is YSLEER. The CDR3 sequence: CASSQDPWDRGRPNEQYF. The CDR3 DNA reads TGCGCCAGCAGCCAAGACCCTTGGGACAGGGGGCGCCCAAACGAGCAGTACTTC.

This rearrangement joins TRBV4-1 to TRBJ1-2, with D unclear. This CDR3 has 12 residues. Trimming took off 6 bases at V and 7 bases at J, with 12 bases between the two ends. The germline gives CDR1 MGHRA, CDR2 YSYEKL. The CDR3 DNA sequence: TGCGCCAGCAGGGAAGCAGGAGGTGGCTACACCTTC. It encodes CASREAGGGYTF.

The chain has TRBV6-5 and TRBJ2-1, with D possibly called TRBD1 or TRBD2 (6 bases each). Germline V gives CDR1 MNHEY, CDR2 SVGAGI. The CDR3 runs to 15 residues. With 0 bases removed from V and 10 bases from J, the gap between germline ends came to 16 bases. The CDR3 spells CASSYSRRVGGEQFF. The CDR3 DNA reads as TGTGCCAGCAGTTACTCGCGGCGGGTAGGGGGGGAGCAGTTCTTC.

The gene calls are TRBV27 and TRBJ1-1, with 7 bases lining up with TRBD1. V shed 4 bases, J shed 6 bases, and the junction held 5 bases outside the gene matches. Germline V gene lookup returns CDR1 MNHEY and CDR2 SMNVEV (reference sequence). This CDR3 contains 13 residues. CDR3 residues: CASSSNRGSEAFF. As DNA, the CDR3 is TGTGCCAGCAGTTCAAACAGGGGATCTGAAGCTTTCTTT.

The gene calls are TRBV9 and TRBJ2-2, with D possibly being TRBD1 (6 bases). The V gene's germline CDR1 is SGDLS and CDR2 YYNGEE. This CDR3 has 14 residues. The V end was cut by 4 bases, the J end by 4 bases, with 11 bases between. CDR3 residues: CASSPFRGTGELFF. CDR3 DNA: TGTGCCAGCAGCCCATTCAGGGGCACCGGGGAGCTGTTTTTT.

The chain is built from TRBV7-3 and TRBJ2-7; D remains ambiguous. The CDR3 is made up of 12 amino acids. Per germline, CDR1 SGHTA and CDR2 FQGTGA. Trimming took off 4 bases at V and 2 bases at J, with 6 bases between the two ends. CDR3 DNA: TGTGCCAGCAGCTCACCACCCTACGAGCAGTACTTC. As protein: CASSSPPYEQYF.

Notes on this clone: Additional DNA sequences in this sample encode the identical CDR3. The chain carries TRBV6-5 and TRBJ2-1; weak D call: TRBD2 (5 bases). V gave up 2 bases and J gave up 10 bases, with 6 bases separating them. The CDR3 has 11 residues. Germline V gene lookup returns CDR1 MNHEY and CDR2 SVGAGI. The CDR3 DNA is TGTGCCAGCAGTTACGGCGGGGAGCAGTTCTTC. Residues: CASSYGGEQFF.

In this sample, this clone turned up once. Other DNA sequences of this sample code for an identical CDR3. The J gene is TRBJ1-4, the V gene TRBV27; no definite D call. Germline V lookup: CDR1 MNHEY, CDR2 SMNVEV (reference sequence). The CDR3 runs to 14 residues. Trimming pared 3 bases from V and 4 bases from J, leaving 9 bases between. CDR3 sequence: CASSLLGFNEKLFF. For the CDR3, the DNA is TGTGCCAGCAGTTTGTTAGGGTTTAATGAAAAACTGTTTTTT.

This clone was seen just once. The rearrangement uses TRBV11-2 and TRBJ2-1; D perhaps matches TRBD2 (5 bases). The germline V and J ends were trimmed by 4 bases and 0 bases, with 13 bases remaining between them. Germline-derived CDR1 and CDR2 are SGHAT and FQNNGV. There are 16 residues in the CDR3. The CDR3 spells CASSYYTSTSYNEQFF. The CDR3 nucleotides are TGTGCCAGCAGCTACTATACTAGTACCTCCTACAATGAGCAGTTCTTC. Full variable domain (remainder filled in from reference TRBV11-2 and TRBJ2-1): EAGVAQSPRYKIIEKRQSVAFWCNPISGHATLYWYQQILGQGPKLLIQFQNNGVVDDSQLPKDRFSAERLKGVDSTLKIQPAKLEDSAVYLCASSYYTSTSYNEQFFGPGTRLTVL.